The present T cell receptor (beta chain) was sequenced within a study of OX40 agonist ivuxolimab in advanced cancers. For context, the study as a whole: The costimulatory receptor OX40 (CD134) was targeted by ivuxolimab, a fully human IgG2 agonistic monoclonal antibody. Peripheral TCRbeta sequencing aimed to test whether ivuxolimab altered TCR sequence diversity and caused clonal T-cell expansion. In the dose-escalation cohort, roughly four fifths of patients were male, and the mean age was approximately 55 years, with a range of roughly 20 to 79. The paper covers the monotherapy dose-escalation part of the phase I ivuxolimab trial, which included N ≈ 50 patients. Patients were allowed to have had prior anti-PD-1, anti-PD-L1 or anti-CTLA-4 therapy, and more than 35% of the dose-escalation patients had been treated with checkpoint inhibitors. Of the approximately 53 patients in dose escalation, approximately 20 had hepatocellular carcinoma, approximately 15 had melanoma, 9 had renal cell carcinoma and 9 had head and neck cancer. Intravenous ivuxolimab was administered to patients every 2 weeks at six dose levels: 0.01, 0.1, 0.3, 1.5, 3 and 10 mg/kg. Partial responses were achieved by three dose-escalation patients, of whom one had hepatocellular carcinoma and two had cutaneous melanoma.

On this clone itself: Its binding antigen is unknown. Qualities for individual bases were not recorded, and no much larger clone is one base off.

General study outcomes and caveats: The antigen specificity of the peripheral T cells that underwent clonal expansion was not determined. In the 0.1-3.0 mg/kg groups, partial responders had among the lowest normalized peripheral clonal expansion, particularly in CD8+ T cells. Low levels of normalized T-cell clonal expansion were also seen in some patients who did not respond. After ivuxolimab, more expanded clones were found on average in CD8+ T cells than in CD4+ T cells. Clonal expansion of both CD4+ and CD8+ blood T cells was observed from baseline to week 6 at doses 0.1 to 3.0 mg/kg.

The trial excluded patients who had a history of autoimmune disease or who were on systemic immunosuppression. Peripheral blood for TCR sequencing was collected from all dose cohorts at baseline, on cycle 4 day 1, and on cycle 7 day 1. Samples were obtained from an open-label, multicenter, first-in-human phase I dose-escalation trial of ivuxolimab. Adults with locally advanced or metastatic head and neck squamous cell, hepatocellular, melanoma or renal cell carcinoma were enrolled in the trial. Before TCR sequencing, CD4+ and CD8+ T cells were separately sorted from peripheral blood. Genomic DNA was isolated from the sorted cells so that the TCRbeta CDR3 region could be sequenced. The immunoSEQ Assay was used for sequencing of TCRbeta CDR3 regions. The source is immuneACCESS, and TCRdb retained only in-frame sequences with V and J called. Part of the clones is not carried over; for the studies checked, unresolved V genes explain less than half of this, and the remainder is unexplained. A total of roughly 97,000 clones appear in this sample, about 90% of them only once. Of the sample, less than 6.5% falls within the top ten clones.

Sequenced material: CD4+ or CD8+ T cells sorted from blood, taken in a trial of the OX40 agonist ivuxolimab. The clonotype comes from an adult with an advanced solid tumor such as melanoma, head and neck, liver or kidney cancer.

CDR3 loop: CASSLSRGAGANVLTF. Read as DNA, the sequence is TGTGCCAGCAGCTTATCGAGAGGGGCTGGGGCCAACGTCCTGACTTTC. The rearrangement combines TRBV11-3 with TRBJ2-6, with the D assignment possibly TRBD1 or TRBD2, given 5 matching bases for each. The CDR3 starts with the cysteine, ends with the phenylalanine, and has 16 residues. The CDR3 DNA has 48 bases and is translated from base 1. The germline V gene sets CDR1 to SGHNT and CDR2 to YENEEA. Relative to germline, V is 2 bases shorter and J is 2 bases shorter, with 10 bases between their ends.